One sample yielded the 32 T cell receptor beta chains listed below, sequenced in a study of PD-1 blockade in mismatch repair-deficient tumors. Assay: immunoSEQ multiplex PCR; the TCRdb copy retains only in-frame clones and omits some. Altogether over 100,000 clones are present, about three quarters being singletons, with the ten largest covering about 5.1%. The source was peripheral blood, collected 60 weeks after starting pembrolizumab. The receptors were sampled from an adult with mismatch repair-deficient cancer.

The sample holds one count of this clone. This sequence joins TRBV11-2 and TRBJ2-1; TRBD2 agrees at 8 bases. Germline lookup yields CDR1 SGHAT and CDR2 FQNNGV. After removal of 2 bases from V and 7 bases from J, the junction contained 4 bases not matched to a gene. This CDR3 region has 14 residues. The CDR3 bases are TGTGCCAGCAGCTTATCCCGCGGGGGGAATGAGCAGTTCTTC. Translating it yields CASSLSRGGNEQFF.

The rearrangement uses TRBV29-1 and TRBJ2-5, with D tentatively TRBD2 (5 bases). V gave up 6 bases and J gave up 1 base, with 12 bases separating them. Germline-derived CDR1 and CDR2 are SQVTM and ANQGSEA. The CDR3 sequence is 13 residues long. Written as DNA, the CDR3 is TGCAGCGTCCTAGGAGGCTTCCAAGAGACCCAGTACTTC. This gives the protein CSVLGGFQETQYF.

The rearrangement joins TRBV19 to TRBJ2-3; 7 bases line up with TRBD2. The CDR3 is 14 residues long. V was clipped by 10 bases and J by 1 base; unmatched bases: 8. Germline lookup yields CDR1 LNHDA and CDR2 SQIVND (reference sequence). The chain's CDR3 is CATGEGGGTDTQYF. The DNA for the CDR3 is TGTGCCACCGGGGAGGGTGGTGGCACAGATACGCAGTATTTT.

This clone was counted many times. The gene calls are TRBV2 and TRBJ2-1, with 8 bases that match TRBD2. This CDR3 region has 14 residues. Germline V lookup: CDR1 SNHLY, CDR2 FYNNEI. The J segment lost 3 bases and the V segment lost 7 bases, leaving 5 bases of the junction unmatched. This CDR3 is CASISGSDYNEQFF. Here the CDR3 DNA reads TGTGCCAGCATAAGCGGGAGCGACTACAATGAGCAGTTCTTC.

J is TRBJ1-2 and V is TRBV4-1; TRBD1 matches 9 bases. The CDR3 length is 18 residues. The germline gives CDR1 MGHRA, CDR2 YSYEKL. Unmatched junction bases numbered 17, after V lost 5 bases and J lost 4 bases. The CDR3 is CASSAGTGIKSGTYGYTF. In DNA, the CDR3 is TGCGCCAGCAGCGCCGGGACAGGGATTAAGTCGGGGACCTATGGCTACACCTTC.

The CDR3 bases are TGTGCCAGCAGACTGCTGACCTATGGCTACACCTTC. Residues: CASRLLTYGYTF. This chain uses TRBV6-1 with TRBJ1-2; unclear D gene. Per the germline V gene, CDR1 is MNHNS and CDR2 is SASEGT. Trimming removed 6 bases at V and 4 bases at J, with 9 bases between. The CDR3 loop spans 12 amino acids.

The chain joins TRBV9 to TRBJ2-1, with 10 bases aligning to TRBD1. This CDR3 spans 16 amino acids. Trimming cost V 0 bases and J 3 bases; bases outside gene matches: 3. CDR1 and CDR2 (germline): SGDLS, YYNGEE. The CDR3 spells CASSVAGQGYYNEQFF. As DNA, the CDR3 is TGTGCCAGCAGCGTAGCGGGACAGGGGTACTACAATGAGCAGTTCTTC.

V is TRBV9 and J is TRBJ2-2; D unclear. V lost 0 bases and J 3 bases, leaving 9 bases between the germline ends. The CDR3 runs to 15 residues. Germline CDR1 and CDR2: SGDLS and YYNGEE. In DNA form, the CDR3 reads TGTGCCAGCAGCGTAGTAGTGGGCGACACCGGGGAGCTGTTTTTT. Translating it yields CASSVVVGDTGELFF.

J is TRBJ1-4 and V is TRBV5-4; 7 nucleotides agree with TRBD1. The V gene end was trimmed by 4 bases and the J gene end by 6 bases; junction bases not matched to a gene: 9. This CDR3 is 15 amino acids long. In germline, CDR1 is SGHNT, CDR2 YYREEE (reference sequence). The CDR3 here is CASSQSGTADEKLFF. As DNA, the CDR3 is TGTGCCAGCAGCCAATCCGGGACAGCGGATGAAAAACTGTTTTTT.

V is TRBV5-6 and J is TRBJ2-2; tentatively, D is TRBD1 or TRBD2 (5 bases each). V lost 2 bases and J lost 2, with 10 bases in between. The CDR3 covers 15 residues. CDR1 is SGHDT and CDR2 is YYEEEE in the germline V gene. The CDR3 reads CASSFTGLNTGELFF. The CDR3 DNA is TGTGCCAGCAGCTTTACAGGACTCAACACCGGGGAGCTGTTTTTT.

The count of this clone is one. The J gene is TRBJ2-1, the V gene TRBV12-5, with 9 bases that match TRBD2. Germline values: CDR1 LGHNT, CDR2 FRNRAP. The CDR3 loop spans 16 amino acids. After removal of 6 bases from V and 1 base from J, the junction contained 7 bases not matched to a gene. The CDR3 nucleotides are TGTGCTAGTGGACTTAGCGGGAGTGGATCCTACAATGAGCAGTTCTTC. It encodes CASGLSGSGSYNEQFF.

The chain links TRBV7-9 to TRBJ2-3; TRBD2 matches at 12 bases. Per germline, CDR1 SEHNR and CDR2 FQNEAQ (reference sequence). The ends lost 5 bases at V and 4 bases at J; junction bases unmatched: 7. The CDR3 length is 16 residues. CDR3 DNA: TGTGCCAGCAGCCCGACTAGCGGGAGCGAAGCAGATACGCAGTATTTT. Translated: CASSPTSGSEADTQYF. Filled out from reference TRBV7-9 and TRBJ2-3, the complete variable domain reads DTGVSQNPRHKITKRGQNVTFRCDPISEHNRLYWYRQTLGQGPEFLTYFQNEAQLEKSRLLSDRFSAERPKGSFSTLEIQRTEQGDSAMYLCASSPTSGSEADTQYFGPGTRLTVL.

This chain uses TRBV6-1 with TRBJ2-7; 7 nucleotides match TRBD1. The length of the CDR3 is 15 residues. The ends lost 0 bases at V and 2 bases at J; junction bases unmatched: 4. Germline loops: CDR1 MNHNS, CDR2 SASEGT. The CDR3 protein is CASSEAPGQPYEQYF. In nucleotides, the CDR3 is TGTGCCAGCAGTGAAGCACCGGGACAGCCCTACGAGCAGTACTTC.

The sample holds one count of this clone. CDR3 region: CSVEEVTGGGYTF. CDR3 nucleotides: TGCAGCGTTGAAGAAGTGACGGGAGGGGGCTACACCTTC. This sequence joins TRBV29-1 and TRBJ1-2, with D unresolved. The CDR3 covers 13 residues. Trimming pared 0 bases from V and 8 bases from J, leaving 13 bases between. Looked up from germline, CDR1 is SQVTM and CDR2 is ANQGSEA. Combining the CDR3 with reference TRBV29-1 and TRBJ1-2 gives the whole variable domain SAVISQKPSRDICQRGTSLTIQCQVDSQVTMMFWYRQQPGQSLTLIATANQGSEATYESGFVIDKFPISRPNLTFSTLTVSNMSPEDSSIYLCSVEEVTGGGYTFGSGTRLTVV.

This clone was counted once. The J gene is TRBJ2-3, the V gene TRBV29-1; D unresolved. CDR3 length: 13 amino acids. CDR1 and CDR2 (germline): SQVTM, ANQGSEA. The V end was cut by 8 bases, the J end by 4 bases, with 16 bases between. DNA for the CDR3: TGCAGCCACCTAGGGCCGGTCGCAGATACGCAGTATTTT. Its protein product is CSHLGPVADTQYF.

The chain uses TRBV6-1 and TRBJ1-5, with a tentative D call TRBD1 (6 bases). This CDR3 is built from 13 residues. Trimming removed 11 bases from V and 5 bases from J, with 16 bases in between. Germline loops: CDR1 MNHNS, CDR2 SASEGT. This CDR3 is CAVSRGSDQPQHF. CDR3 DNA: TGTGCCGTATCCAGGGGCAGCGATCAGCCCCAGCATTTT.

This chain uses TRBV28 with TRBJ2-7; 12 bases line up with TRBD1. Germline assignment: CDR1 MDHEN and CDR2 SYDVKM. The CDR3 spans 16 residues. After removal of 7 bases from V and 7 bases from J, the junction contained 14 bases not matched to a gene. CDR3 protein: CASTSRPGQGAREQYF. The DNA of the CDR3 is TGTGCCAGCACCTCCCGACCGGGACAGGGGGCAAGGGAGCAGTACTTC.

This clone has just one count. V gene TRBV29-1 combines with J gene TRBJ2-5, with 10 bases aligning to TRBD1. Germline loops: CDR1 SQVTM, CDR2 ANQGSEA. With 7 bases clipped from V and 3 bases from J, the junction kept 5 bases outside the gene matches. The CDR3 is 13 amino acids. The CDR3 is CSGTTGGEETQYF. The DNA of the CDR3 is TGCAGCGGTACGACAGGGGGCGAAGAGACCCAGTACTTC.

The V call is TRBV5-4, the J call TRBJ2-1; D is ambiguous. Deletions cut 0 bases from V and 4 bases from J, with 11 bases between. CDR3 length equals 15 residues. Germline CDR1 reads SGHNT; CDR2 reads YYREEE (reference sequence). The CDR3 region is CASSLDRSGYNEQFF. The CDR3 region has the DNA TGTGCCAGCAGCTTGGATAGGTCGGGTTACAATGAGCAGTTCTTC.

This rearrangement joins TRBV2 to TRBJ2-3, with 8 bases that match TRBD2. Germline CDR1 SNHLY, CDR2 FYNNEI. The CDR3 runs to 13 residues. V gave up 4 bases and J gave up 11 bases; unmatched junction bases: 8. CDR3 in amino acids: CASSGRGREVQYF. The DNA for the CDR3 is TGTGCCAGCAGTGGACGCGGGCGGGAGGTGCAGTATTTT.

V is TRBV27 and J is TRBJ2-2; perhaps TRBD1 as D (5 bases). Germline CDR1 is MNHEY and CDR2 is SMNVEV (reference sequence). The CDR3 runs 15 residues. V was shortened by 4 bases and J by 0 bases, with 9 bases between the two germline ends. CDR3 sequence reads: CASSWGRANTGELFF. The CDR3 DNA reads TGTGCCAGCAGTTGGGGCAGAGCGAACACCGGGGAGCTGTTTTTT.

This rearrangement joins TRBV27 to TRBJ1-1; TRBD1 matches 7 bases. CDR3 length: 15 amino acids. The V segment lost 2 bases and the J segment 4 bases; nucleotides outside the gene matches: 7. Germline-derived CDR1 and CDR2 are MNHEY and SMNVEV (reference sequence). CDR3 protein: CASSLPIQGTTEAFF. The CDR3, as DNA: TGTGCCAGCAGTTTACCTATACAGGGGACCACTGAAGCTTTCTTT.

The chain couples TRBV13 to TRBJ2-1; TRBD2 agrees at 13 bases. The CDR3 sequence is 17 residues long. Germline assignment: CDR1 PRHDT and CDR2 FYEKMQ (reference sequence). The ends lost 5 bases at V and 7 bases at J; junction bases unmatched: 11. The CDR3 nucleotides are TGTGCCAGCAGCCCGTGGTGGACTAGCGGGAGTTCGAATGAGCAGTTCTTC. Translating gives CASSPWWTSGSSNEQFF.

The chain combines TRBV5-4 with TRBJ1-4; D may be TRBD1 (5 bases). This CDR3 spans 14 amino acids. Trimming removed 5 bases from V and 8 bases from J, with 16 bases in between. CDR1 is SGHNT and CDR2 is YYREEE in the germline V gene (reference sequence). The DNA for the CDR3 is TGTGCCAGCAGTGCGACAGTAGGATTAGAAAAACTGTTTTTT. Translating it yields CASSATVGLEKLFF.

This chain connects TRBV7-2 to TRBJ1-2; no firm D call. The V end was cut by 1 base, the J end by 5 bases, with 11 bases between. Germline CDR1 reads SGHTA; CDR2 reads FQGNSA. The CDR3 is 14 residues long. DNA for the CDR3: TGTGCCAGCAGCTTAGGGGGTAGTCAATATGGCTACACCTTC. It encodes CASSLGGSQYGYTF.

This clone was seen just once. The chain employs TRBV18 and TRBJ1-3, with D unresolved. This CDR3 has 12 residues. Germline assignment: CDR1 KGHSH and CDR2 LQKENI. V lost 5 bases, J lost 5 bases, and 7 bases lay in between. The CDR3 DNA reads as TGTGCCAGCTCATCGGAAAGAAACACCATATATTTT. Translated: CASSSERNTIYF.

This chain joins TRBV7-6 and TRBJ1-4; D may be TRBD1 (5 bases). Germline assignment: CDR1 SGHVS and CDR2 FNYEAQ. With 2 bases removed from V and 13 bases from J, the gap between germline ends came to 14 bases. The CDR3 has 13 amino acids. CDR3 residues: CASSLNQGTVLFF. The CDR3 DNA reads TGTGCCAGCAGCTTAAATCAGGGAACCGTACTGTTTTTT.

The chain joins TRBV10-2 to TRBJ2-3, with D possibly being TRBD1 (6 bases). CDR1 and CDR2 (germline): WSHSY, SAAADI. With 1 base removed from V and 2 bases from J, the gap between germline ends came to 7 bases. This CDR3 has 14 amino acids. The CDR3 bases are TGCGCCAGCAGTGAGTGGGACAACACAGATACGCAGTATTTT. Protein product: CASSEWDNTDTQYF.

The V call is TRBV9, the J call TRBJ2-1; 9 bases line up with TRBD2. The germline CDR1 and CDR2 sequences are SGDLS and YYNGEE. Germline trimming cut 0 bases from V and 9 bases from J; bases unmatched to any gene: 10. The CDR3 contains 16 residues. CDR3 amino acids: CASSVGSRTSVGEQFF. The DNA for the CDR3 is TGTGCCAGCAGCGTAGGATCCAGGACTAGCGTCGGTGAGCAGTTCTTC.

CDR3 region: CASSQDRGQLNTEAFF. For the CDR3, the DNA is TGCGCCAGCAGCCAAGATCGGGGACAGCTGAACACTGAAGCTTTCTTT. This chain links TRBV4-1 with TRBJ1-1; 7 nucleotides agree with TRBD1. Germline CDR1 reads MGHRA; CDR2 reads YSYEKL. Trimming took 0 bases from V and 0 from J; bases not matched to a gene: 4. This CDR3 is 16 amino acids long.

The genes are TRBV6-6 and TRBJ2-3, with a possible D match to TRBD1 (6 bases). V was clipped by 7 bases and J by 3 bases, with 11 bases between them. CDR1 and CDR2 (germline): MNHNY, SVGAGI (reference sequence). The CDR3 has 13 amino acids. In DNA, the CDR3 is TGTGCCAGCACCCTTCAGGGGACAGATACGCAGTATTTT. Translated: CASTLQGTDTQYF.

The chain combines TRBV2 with TRBJ1-5; 7 bases fit TRBD1. V shed 3 bases, J shed 11 bases, and the junction held 13 bases outside the gene matches. CDR3 size: 15 residues. Germline V gene sequence: CDR1 SNHLY, CDR2 FYNNEI. The CDR3 protein is CASSDPTGAGWAQHF. The CDR3 nucleotides are TGTGCCAGCAGTGACCCCACAGGGGCCGGGTGGGCCCAGCATTTT.